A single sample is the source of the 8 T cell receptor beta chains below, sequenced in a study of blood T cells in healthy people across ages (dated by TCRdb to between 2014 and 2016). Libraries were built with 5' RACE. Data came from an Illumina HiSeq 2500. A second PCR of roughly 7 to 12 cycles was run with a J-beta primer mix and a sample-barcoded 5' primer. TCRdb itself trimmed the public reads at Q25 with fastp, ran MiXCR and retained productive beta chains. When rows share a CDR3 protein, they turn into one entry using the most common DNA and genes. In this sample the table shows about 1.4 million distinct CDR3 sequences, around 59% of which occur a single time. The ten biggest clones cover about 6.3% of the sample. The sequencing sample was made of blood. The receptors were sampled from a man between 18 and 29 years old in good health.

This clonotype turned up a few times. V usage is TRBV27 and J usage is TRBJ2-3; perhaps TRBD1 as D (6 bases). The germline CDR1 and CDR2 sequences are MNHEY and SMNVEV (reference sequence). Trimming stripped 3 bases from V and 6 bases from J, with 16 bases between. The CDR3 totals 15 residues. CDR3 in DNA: TGTGCCAGCAGTTTCTCAGGGGCAGGTCTGGATACGCAGTATTTT. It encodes CASSFSGAGLDTQYF.

The CDR3 is CASSKGPDNEQFF. The CDR3 DNA reads TGTGCCAGCAGTAAGGGACCTGACAATGAGCAGTTCTTC. The chain is built from TRBV6-6 and TRBJ2-1, with D perhaps assigned TRBD1 or TRBD2 (5 bases each). The CDR3 loop spans 13 amino acids. Looked up from germline, CDR1 is MNHNY and CDR2 is SVGAGI (reference sequence). V lost 5 bases and J 5 bases, leaving 10 bases between the germline ends.

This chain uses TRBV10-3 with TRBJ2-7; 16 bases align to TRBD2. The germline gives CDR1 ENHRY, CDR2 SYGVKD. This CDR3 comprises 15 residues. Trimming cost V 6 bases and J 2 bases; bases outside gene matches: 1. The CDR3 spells CAISGTSGRAYEQYF. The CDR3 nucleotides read TGTGCCATCAGCGGGACTAGCGGGAGGGCCTACGAGCAGTACTTC.

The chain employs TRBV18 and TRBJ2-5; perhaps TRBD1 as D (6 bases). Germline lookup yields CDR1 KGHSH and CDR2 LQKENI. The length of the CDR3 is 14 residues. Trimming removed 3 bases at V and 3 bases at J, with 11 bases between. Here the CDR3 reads CASSPTGIEETQYF. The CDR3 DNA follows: TGTGCCAGCTCACCGACAGGTATCGAAGAGACCCAGTACTTC.

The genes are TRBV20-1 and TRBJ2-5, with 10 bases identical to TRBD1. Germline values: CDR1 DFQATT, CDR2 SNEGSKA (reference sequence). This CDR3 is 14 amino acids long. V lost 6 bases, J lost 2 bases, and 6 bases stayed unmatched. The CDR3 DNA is TGCAGTGCGGGGACAGGGGCCCGACAAGAGACCCAGTACTTC. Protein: CSAGTGARQETQYF.

In nucleotides, the CDR3 is TGTGCCAGCAGCCACCCCACGGACACCCACTACGAGCAGTACTTC. Translated, it gives CASSHPTDTHYEQYF. The chain joins TRBV7-8 to TRBJ2-4, with D maybe TRBD1 (5 bases). The end of the DNA fits TRBJ2-7 better, so the J call may be wrong. Germline assignment: CDR1 SGHVS and CDR2 FQNEAQ. This CDR3 contains 15 residues.

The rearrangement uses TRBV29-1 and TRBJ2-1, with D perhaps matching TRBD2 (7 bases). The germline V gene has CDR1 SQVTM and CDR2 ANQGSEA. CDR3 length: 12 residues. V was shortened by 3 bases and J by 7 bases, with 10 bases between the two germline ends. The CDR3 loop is CSVERGGNEQFF. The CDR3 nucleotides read TGCAGCGTTGAGAGGGGGGGGAATGAGCAGTTCTTC.

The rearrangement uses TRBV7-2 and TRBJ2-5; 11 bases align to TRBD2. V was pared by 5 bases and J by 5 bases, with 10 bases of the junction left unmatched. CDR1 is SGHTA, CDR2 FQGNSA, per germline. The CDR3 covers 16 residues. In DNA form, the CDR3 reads TGTGCCAGCAGCCCCAGGAGACTAGCGGGGATTGAGACCCAGTACTTC. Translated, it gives CASSPRRLAGIETQYF.